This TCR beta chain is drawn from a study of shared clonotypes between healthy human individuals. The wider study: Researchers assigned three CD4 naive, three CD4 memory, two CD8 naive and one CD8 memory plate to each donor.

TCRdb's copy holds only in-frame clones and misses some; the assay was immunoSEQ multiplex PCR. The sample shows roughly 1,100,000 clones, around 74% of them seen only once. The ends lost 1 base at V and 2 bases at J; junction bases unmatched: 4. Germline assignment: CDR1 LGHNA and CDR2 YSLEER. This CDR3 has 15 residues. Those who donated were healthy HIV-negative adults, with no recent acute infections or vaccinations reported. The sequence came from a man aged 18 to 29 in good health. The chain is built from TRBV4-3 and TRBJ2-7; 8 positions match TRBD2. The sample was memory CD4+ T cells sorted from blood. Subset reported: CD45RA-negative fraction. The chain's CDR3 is CASSQASGSTYEQYF. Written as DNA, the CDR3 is TGCGCCAGCAGCCAAGCCAGCGGGAGTACCTACGAGCAGTACTTC.